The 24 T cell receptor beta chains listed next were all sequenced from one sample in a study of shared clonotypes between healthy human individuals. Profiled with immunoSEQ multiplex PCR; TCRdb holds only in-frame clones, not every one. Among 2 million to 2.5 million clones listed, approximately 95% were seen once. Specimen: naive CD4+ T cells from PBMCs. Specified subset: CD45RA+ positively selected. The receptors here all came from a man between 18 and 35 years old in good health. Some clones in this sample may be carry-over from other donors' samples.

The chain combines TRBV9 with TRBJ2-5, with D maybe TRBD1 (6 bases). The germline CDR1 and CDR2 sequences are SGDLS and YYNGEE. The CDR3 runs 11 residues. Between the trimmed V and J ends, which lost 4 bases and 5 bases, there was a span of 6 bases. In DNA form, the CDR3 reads TGTGCCAGCAGCCAGGGGGAGACCCAGTACTTC. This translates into CASSQGETQYF. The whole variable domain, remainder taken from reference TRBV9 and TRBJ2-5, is DSGVTQTPKHLITATGQRVTLRCSPRSGDLSVYWYQQSLDQGLQFLIQYYNGEERAKGNILERFSAQQFPDLHSELNLSSLELGDSALYFCASSQGETQYFGPGTRLLVL.

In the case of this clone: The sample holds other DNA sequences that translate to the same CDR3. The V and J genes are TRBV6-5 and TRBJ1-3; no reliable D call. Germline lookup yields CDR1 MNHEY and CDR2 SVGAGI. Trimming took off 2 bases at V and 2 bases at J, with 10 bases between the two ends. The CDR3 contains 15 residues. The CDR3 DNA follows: TGTGCCAGCAGTTACGCGGGTAGGGCTGGAAACACCATATATTTT. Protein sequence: CASSYAGRAGNTIYF.

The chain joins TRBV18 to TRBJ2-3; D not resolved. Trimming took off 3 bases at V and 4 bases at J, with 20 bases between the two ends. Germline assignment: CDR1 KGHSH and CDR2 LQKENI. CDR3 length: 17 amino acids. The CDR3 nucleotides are TGTGCCAGCTCACCCTCAAGAGAGGTTTTTGTTGCAGATACGCAGTATTTT. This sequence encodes CASSPSREVFVADTQYF.

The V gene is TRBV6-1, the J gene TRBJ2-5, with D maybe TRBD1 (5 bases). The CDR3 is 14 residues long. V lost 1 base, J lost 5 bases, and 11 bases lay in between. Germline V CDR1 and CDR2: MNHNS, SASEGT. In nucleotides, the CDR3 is TGTGCCAGCAGTGAAGACAGGATCCTGGAGACCCAGTACTTC. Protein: CASSEDRILETQYF.

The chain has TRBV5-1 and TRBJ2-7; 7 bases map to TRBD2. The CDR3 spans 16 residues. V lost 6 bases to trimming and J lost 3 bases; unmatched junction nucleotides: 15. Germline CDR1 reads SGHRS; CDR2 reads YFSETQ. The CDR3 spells CASNRGGAGDYYEQYF. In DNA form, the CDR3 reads TGCGCCAGCAACCGCGGAGGGGCGGGAGATTACTACGAGCAGTACTTC.

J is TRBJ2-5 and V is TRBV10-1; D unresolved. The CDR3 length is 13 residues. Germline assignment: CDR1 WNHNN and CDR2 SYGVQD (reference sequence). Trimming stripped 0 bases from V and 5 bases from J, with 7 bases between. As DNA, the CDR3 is TGCGCCAGCAGTGAGTCGACTCAGGAGACCCAGTACTTC. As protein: CASSESTQETQYF.

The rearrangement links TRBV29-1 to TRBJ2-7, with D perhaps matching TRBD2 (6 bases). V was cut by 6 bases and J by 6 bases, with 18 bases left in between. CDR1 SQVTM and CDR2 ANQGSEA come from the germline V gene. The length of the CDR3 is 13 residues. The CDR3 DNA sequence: TGCAGCGTCGGGGGTAGGAACCAAGGCGAGCAGTACTTC. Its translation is CSVGGRNQGEQYF.

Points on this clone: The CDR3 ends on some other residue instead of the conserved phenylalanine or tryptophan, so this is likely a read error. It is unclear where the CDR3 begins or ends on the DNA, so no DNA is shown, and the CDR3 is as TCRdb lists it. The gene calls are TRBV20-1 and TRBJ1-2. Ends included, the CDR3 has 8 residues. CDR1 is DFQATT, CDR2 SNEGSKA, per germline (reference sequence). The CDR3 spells CSARERQL.

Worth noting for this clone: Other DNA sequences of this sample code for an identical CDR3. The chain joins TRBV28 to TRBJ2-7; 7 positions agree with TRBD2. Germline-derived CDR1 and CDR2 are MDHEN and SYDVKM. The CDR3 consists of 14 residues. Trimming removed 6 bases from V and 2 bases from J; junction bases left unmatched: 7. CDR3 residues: CASSLSGAAYEQYF. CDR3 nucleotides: TGTGCCAGCAGCCTGAGCGGGGCCGCCTACGAGCAGTACTTC.

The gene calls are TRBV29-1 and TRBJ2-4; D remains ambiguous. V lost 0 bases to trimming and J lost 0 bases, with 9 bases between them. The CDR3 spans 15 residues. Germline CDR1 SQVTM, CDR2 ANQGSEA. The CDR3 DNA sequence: TGCAGCGTTGAAGATACTGGAGTAGCCAAAAACATTCAGTACTTC. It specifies CSVEDTGVAKNIQYF.

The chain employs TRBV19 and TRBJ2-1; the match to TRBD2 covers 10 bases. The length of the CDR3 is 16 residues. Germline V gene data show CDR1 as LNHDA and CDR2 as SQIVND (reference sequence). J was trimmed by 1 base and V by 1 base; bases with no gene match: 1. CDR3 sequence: CASSIVSGRSYNEQFF. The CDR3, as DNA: TGTGCCAGTAGTATAGTTAGCGGGAGGTCCTACAATGAGCAGTTCTTC.

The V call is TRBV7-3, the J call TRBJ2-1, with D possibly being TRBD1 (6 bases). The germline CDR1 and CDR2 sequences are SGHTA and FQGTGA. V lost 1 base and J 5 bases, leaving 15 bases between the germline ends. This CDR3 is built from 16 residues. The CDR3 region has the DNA TGTGCCAGCAGCTTAAGGGGACAAAGTCCCGACAATGAGCAGTTCTTC. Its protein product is CASSLRGQSPDNEQFF.

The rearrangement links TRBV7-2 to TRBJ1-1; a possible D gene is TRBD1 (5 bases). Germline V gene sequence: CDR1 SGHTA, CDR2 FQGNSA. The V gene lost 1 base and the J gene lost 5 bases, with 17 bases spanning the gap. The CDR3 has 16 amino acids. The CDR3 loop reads CASSLVEFGKGTEAFF. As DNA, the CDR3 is TGTGCCAGCAGCTTAGTCGAGTTTGGGAAGGGGACTGAAGCTTTCTTT.

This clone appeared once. The CDR3 nucleotides read TGCGCCAGCAGCCAAGTTGCTAGCGGGAGCCGTGAGACCCAGTACTTC. Translated: CASSQVASGSRETQYF. The J gene is TRBJ2-5, the V gene TRBV4-1, with 10 bases fitting TRBD2. CDR3 length: 16 amino acids. The V gene end was trimmed by 1 base and the J gene end by 5 bases; junction bases not matched to a gene: 7. Looked up from germline, CDR1 is MGHRA and CDR2 is YSYEKL.

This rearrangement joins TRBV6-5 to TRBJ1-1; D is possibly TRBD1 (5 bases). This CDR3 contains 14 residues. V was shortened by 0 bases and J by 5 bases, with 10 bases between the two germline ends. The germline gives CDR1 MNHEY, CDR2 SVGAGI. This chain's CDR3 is CASSYSWGRTEAFF. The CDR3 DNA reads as TGTGCCAGCAGTTACTCTTGGGGCCGGACTGAAGCTTTCTTT.

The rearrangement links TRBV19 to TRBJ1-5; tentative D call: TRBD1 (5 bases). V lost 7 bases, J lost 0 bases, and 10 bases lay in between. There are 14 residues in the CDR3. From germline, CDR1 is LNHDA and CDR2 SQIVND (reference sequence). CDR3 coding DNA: TGTGCCAGTAACGGCAGGGATAGCAATCAGCCCCAGCATTTT. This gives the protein CASNGRDSNQPQHF.

CDR3 sequence reads: CASSLFGRGPGVDEQFF. CDR3 in DNA: TGTGCCAGCAGCTTGTTCGGCAGGGGCCCAGGGGTCGATGAGCAGTTCTTC. The chain couples TRBV5-8 to TRBJ2-1; maybe TRBD1 (6 bases). CDR1 and CDR2 (germline): SGHTS, YDEGEE. V was trimmed by 1 base and J by 8 bases, leaving 22 bases between them. The CDR3 loop spans 17 amino acids.

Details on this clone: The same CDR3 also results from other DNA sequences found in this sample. This CDR3 reads CASSVDGSSGNTIYF. The CDR3 DNA reads as TGTGCCAGCAGCGTAGACGGGAGCTCTGGAAACACCATATATTTT. The V gene is TRBV9, the J gene TRBJ1-3; D ambiguous. V lost 0 bases to trimming and J lost 0 bases, with 7 bases between them. Germline CDR1 SGDLS, CDR2 YYNGEE. CDR3 size: 15 residues.

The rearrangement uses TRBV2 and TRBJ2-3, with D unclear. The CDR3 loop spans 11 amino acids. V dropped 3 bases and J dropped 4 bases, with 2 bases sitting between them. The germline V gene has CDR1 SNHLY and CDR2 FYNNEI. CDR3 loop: CASSDADTQYF. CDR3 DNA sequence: TGTGCCAGCAGTGACGCAGATACGCAGTATTTT.

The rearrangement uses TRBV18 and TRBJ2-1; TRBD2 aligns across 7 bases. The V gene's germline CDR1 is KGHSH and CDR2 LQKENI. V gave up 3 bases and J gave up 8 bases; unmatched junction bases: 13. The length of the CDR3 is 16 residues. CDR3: CASSPPAAGVVDEQFF. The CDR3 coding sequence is TGTGCCAGCTCACCGCCAGCGGCGGGAGTTGTCGATGAGCAGTTCTTC.

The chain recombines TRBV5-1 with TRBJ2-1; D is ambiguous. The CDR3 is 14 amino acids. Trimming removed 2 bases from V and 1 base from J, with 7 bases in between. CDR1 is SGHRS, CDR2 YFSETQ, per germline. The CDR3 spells CASSLQMSYNEQFF. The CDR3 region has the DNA TGCGCCAGCAGCTTACAGATGTCCTACAATGAGCAGTTCTTC.

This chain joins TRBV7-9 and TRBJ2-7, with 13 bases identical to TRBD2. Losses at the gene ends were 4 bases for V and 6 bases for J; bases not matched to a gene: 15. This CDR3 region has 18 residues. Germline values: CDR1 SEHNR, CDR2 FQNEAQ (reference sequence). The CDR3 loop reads CASSWGTGTSGVLGEQYF. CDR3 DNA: TGTGCCAGCAGCTGGGGGACCGGGACTAGCGGGGTTTTGGGCGAGCAGTACTTC.

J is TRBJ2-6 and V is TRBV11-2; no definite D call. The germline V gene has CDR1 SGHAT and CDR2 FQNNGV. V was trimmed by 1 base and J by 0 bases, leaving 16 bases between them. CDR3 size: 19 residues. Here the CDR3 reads CASSLVLGLLSSGANVLTF. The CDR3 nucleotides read TGTGCCAGCAGCTTAGTTCTGGGTCTCCTTAGCTCTGGGGCCAACGTCCTGACTTTC.

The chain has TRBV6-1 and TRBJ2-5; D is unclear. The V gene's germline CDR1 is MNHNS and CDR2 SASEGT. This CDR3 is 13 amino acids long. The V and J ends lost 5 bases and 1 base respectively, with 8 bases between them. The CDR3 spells CASSRPVQETQYF. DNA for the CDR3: TGTGCCAGCAGTCGACCCGTCCAAGAGACCCAGTACTTC.